These 4 T cell receptor beta chains share one sample of origin, sequenced in a study of cytomegalovirus exposure and HLA in healthy donors. The PCR used 60 Vbeta and 13 Jbeta primers. Sequencing used immunoSEQ multiplex PCR; TCRdb keeps in-frame clones, though not all of them. The sample shows 160,000 or so clones, 70% to 80% of them seen only once. The sequenced sample was PBMCs. The receptors originated from a woman aged 40 to 50 in good health and CMV-seronegative.

The rearrangement joins TRBV5-4 to TRBJ2-3; 7 bases map to TRBD2. The CDR3 loop spans 16 amino acids. Germline V CDR1 and CDR2: SGHNT, YYREEE (reference sequence). V dropped 4 bases and J dropped 2; count of bases not matched to a gene: 10. The CDR3 spells CASSGGGRGNTDTQYF. In DNA, the CDR3 is TGTGCCAGCAGCGGGGGAGGGCGGGGGAACACAGATACGCAGTATTTT.

The CDR3 bases are TGTGCCAGCCGAAGGCGGGGGGGCGACACCGGGGAGCTGTTTTTT. Translated: CASRRRGGDTGELFF. The rearrangement joins TRBV7-9 to TRBJ2-2; 9 nucleotides agree with TRBD2. This CDR3 has 15 amino acids. V trimming: 8 bases; J trimming: 3 bases; junction bases outside the gene matches: 7. Germline V gene lookup returns CDR1 SEHNR and CDR2 FQNEAQ (reference sequence). The full variable domain, its missing parts supplied by reference TRBV7-9 and TRBJ2-2, is DTGVSQNPRHKITKRGQNVTFRCDPISEHNRLYWYRQTLGQGPEFLTYFQNEAQLEKSRLLSDRFSAERPKGSFSTLEIQRTEQGDSAMYLCASRRRGGDTGELFFGEGSRLTVL.

The chain uses TRBV19 and TRBJ1-1; D may be TRBD1 (6 bases). The germline V and J ends were trimmed by 7 bases and 1 base, with 25 bases remaining between them. Germline V gene data show CDR1 as LNHDA and CDR2 as SQIVND (reference sequence). This CDR3 is built from 18 residues. CDR3 amino acids: CASNYSPHHRAGNTEAFF. Here the CDR3 DNA reads TGTGCCAGTAATTATAGCCCTCATCACAGGGCGGGGAACACTGAAGCTTTCTTT.

V is TRBV2 and J is TRBJ1-6; D perhaps matches TRBD1 (5 bases). The V gene's germline CDR1 is SNHLY and CDR2 FYNNEI. This CDR3 spans 15 amino acids. Deletions cut 3 bases from V and 9 bases from J, with 15 bases between. CDR3 in amino acids: CASSEKEGPGSPLHF. Here the CDR3 DNA reads TGTGCCAGCAGTGAGAAGGAGGGGCCGGGTTCACCCCTCCACTTT.